These 5 T cell receptor beta chains came from one sample sequenced in a study of cytomegalovirus exposure and HLA in healthy donors. Some clones are missing from TCRdb's copy, which holds only in-frame ones; the method was immunoSEQ multiplex PCR. The sample yields 120,000 to 150,000 clones, just over 90% seen once. Input material: PBMCs. The receptors derive from a man between 18 and 29 years old in good health and CMV-seronegative.

V usage is TRBV9 and J usage is TRBJ2-5; 8 nucleotides line up with TRBD2. V lost 0 bases to trimming and J lost 5 bases; unmatched junction nucleotides: 15. This CDR3 spans 18 amino acids. Looked up from germline, CDR1 is SGDLS and CDR2 is YYNGEE. The CDR3 is CASSVGINGFAGGETQYF. The CDR3 nucleotides are TGTGCCAGCAGCGTAGGTATTAATGGATTCGCGGGAGGTGAGACCCAGTACTTC.

Only one count was recorded for this clone. V usage is TRBV4-3 and J usage is TRBJ2-1; 13 bases are a match to TRBD2. V gave up 3 bases and J gave up 6 bases; unmatched junction bases: 14. CDR1 and CDR2 (germline): LGHNA, YSLEER. The CDR3 has 19 residues. The CDR3 spells CASSQRTSGRGFVSNEQFF. The CDR3 DNA reads TGCGCCAGCAGCCAGAGGACTAGCGGGAGAGGATTTGTTAGCAATGAGCAGTTCTTC.

This clone was detected a few times. CDR3 nucleotides: TGTGCCAGCTCACCACTAGCGGGATACGAGCAGTACGTC. Translating it yields CASSPLAGYEQYV. The chain links TRBV18 to TRBJ2-7; 8 bases are shared with TRBD2. Germline lookup yields CDR1 KGHSH and CDR2 LQKENI. Losses at the gene ends were 1 base for V and 4 bases for J; bases not matched to a gene: 0. The CDR3 is made up of 13 amino acids.

The chain carries TRBV9 and TRBJ2-1; TRBD1 aligns across 7 bases. The CDR3 spans 16 residues. Per the germline V gene, CDR1 is SGDLS and CDR2 is YYNGEE. Germline trimming cut 2 bases from V and 0 bases from J; bases unmatched to any gene: 5. CDR3 protein: CASSVTQGSSYNEQFF. CDR3 sequence (DNA): TGTGCCAGCAGCGTTACACAGGGGAGCTCCTACAATGAGCAGTTCTTC.

The sample holds one count of this clone. The chain uses TRBV9 and TRBJ2-2; 12 nucleotides line up with TRBD2. V was pared by 4 bases and J by 0 bases, with 7 bases of the junction left unmatched. The germline CDR1 and CDR2 sequences are SGDLS and YYNGEE. The CDR3 has 18 residues. The CDR3 coding sequence is TGTGCCAGCAGCTTAAGACTAGCGGGAGTGTCGAACACCGGGGAGCTGTTTTTT. Encoded protein: CASSLRLAGVSNTGELFF.